These T cell receptor beta chains were read from a single sample in a study of cytomegalovirus exposure and HLA in healthy donors. The assay was immunoSEQ multiplex PCR, and TCRdb's table has in-frame clones only and misses some. This table holds some 200,000 clones, approximately 86% found once. Sequencing used PBMCs. The origin of the receptors is a man aged 25-45 years in good health and CMV-seropositive. CDR3s include the opening cysteine and the closing phenylalanine or tryptophan. The D gene is left open where the match is weak. Clone size, where shown, is once, few, many, or a class for clones that have expanded.

d_call: TRBD2
clone_size: -
v_call: TRBV6-5
j_call: TRBJ2-3
cdr3_aa: CASSWTSGGITDTQYF
cdr3_nt: TGTGCCAGCAGTTGGACTAGCGGGGGAATCACAGATACGCAGTATTTT

d_call: -
clone_size: -
v_call: TRBV2
j_call: TRBJ2-5
cdr3_aa: CATKGETQYF
cdr3_nt: TGTGCCACCAAAGGAGAGACCCAGTACTTC

d_call: TRBD1
clone_size: -
v_call: TRBV27
j_call: TRBJ1-3
cdr3_aa: CASGDRAGNTIYF
cdr3_nt: TGTGCCAGCGGGGACAGGGCTGGAAACACCATATATTTT

d_call: TRBD2
clone_size: -
v_call: TRBV7-6
j_call: TRBJ2-1
cdr3_aa: CATGLARYNEQFF
cdr3_nt: TGTGCCACCGGACTAGCCCGATACAATGAGCAGTTCTTC

d_call: -
clone_size: -
v_call: TRBV27
j_call: TRBJ1-2
cdr3_aa: CASSWRPMGNYGYTF
cdr3_nt: TGTGCCAGCAGTTGGCGCCCCATGGGTAACTATGGCTACACCTTC

d_call: -
clone_size: few
v_call: TRBV30
j_call: TRBJ1-6
cdr3_aa: CAWSVGRSYNSPLHF
cdr3_nt: TGTGCCTGGAGTGTAGGGCGGTCCTATAATTCACCCCTCCACTTT

d_call: TRBD2
clone_size: -
v_call: TRBV29-1
j_call: TRBJ2-5
cdr3_aa: CSVPGGDQETQYF
cdr3_nt: TGCAGCGTACCGGGGGGTGACCAAGAGACCCAGTACTTC

d_call: -
clone_size: -
v_call: TRBV28
j_call: TRBJ1-4
cdr3_aa: CASRMTTPKEKLFF
cdr3_nt: TGTGCCAGCAGGATGACTACCCCGAAGGAAAAACTGTTTTTT

d_call: -
clone_size: -
v_call: TRBV6-5
j_call: TRBJ2-2
cdr3_aa: CASSSQTRNTGELFF
cdr3_nt: TGTGCCAGCAGTTCCCAGACTAGAAACACCGGGGAGCTGTTTTTT

d_call: TRBD1
clone_size: -
v_call: TRBV7-2
j_call: TRBJ1-1
cdr3_aa: CASSRPGGDTEAFF
cdr3_nt: TGTGCCAGCAGCCGACCAGGGGGGGACACTGAAGCTTTCTTT

d_call: TRBD2
clone_size: -
v_call: TRBV27
j_call: TRBJ2-7
cdr3_aa: CASLTTAGAYEQYF
cdr3_nt: TGTGCCAGCCTAACCACGGCGGGGGCCTACGAGCAGTACTTC

d_call: -
clone_size: -
v_call: TRBV29-1
j_call: TRBJ1-5
cdr3_aa: CSVSRSENQPQHF
cdr3_nt: TGCAGCGTCTCCCGTTCTGAAAATCAGCCCCAGCATTTT

d_call: -
clone_size: -
v_call: TRBV5-4
j_call: TRBJ2-1
cdr3_aa: CASSFSTGLYNEQFF
cdr3_nt: TGTGCCAGCAGCTTCTCCACTGGACTCTACAATGAGCAGTTCTTC

d_call: -
clone_size: -
v_call: TRBV14
j_call: TRBJ2-6
cdr3_aa: CASSPLGANVLTF
cdr3_nt: TGTGCCAGCAGCCCGCTCGGGGCCAACGTCCTGACTTTC

d_call: TRBD2
clone_size: -
v_call: TRBV23-1
j_call: TRBJ2-5
cdr3_aa: CASSQSEGRGDLQETQYF
cdr3_nt: TGCGCCAGCAGTCAATCGGAGGGACGGGGGGACCTCCAAGAGACCCAGTACTTC

d_call: -
clone_size: -
v_call: TRBV10-2
j_call: TRBJ2-7
cdr3_aa: CASRDSVAEQYF
cdr3_nt: TGCGCCAGCCGGGACTCCGTGGCCGAGCAGTACTTC

d_call: TRBD1
clone_size: -
v_call: TRBV11-1
j_call: TRBJ2-2
cdr3_aa: CASSFETGPGELFF
cdr3_nt: TGTGCCAGCAGCTTTGAGACAGGGCCCGGGGAGCTGTTTTTT

d_call: -
clone_size: -
v_call: TRBV6-5
j_call: TRBJ1-4
cdr3_aa: CASRKQTNEKLFF
cdr3_nt: TGTGCCAGCAGGAAACAGACTAATGAAAAACTGTTTTTT

d_call: -
clone_size: -
v_call: TRBV19
j_call: TRBJ2-3
cdr3_aa: CASRRERTDTQYF
cdr3_nt: TGTGCCAGTCGAAGGGAAAGGACAGATACGCAGTATTTT

d_call: -
clone_size: -
v_call: TRBV5-6
j_call: TRBJ2-3
cdr3_aa: CASSLAVASRSTDTQYF
cdr3_nt: TGTGCCAGCAGCTTGGCCGTTGCTAGCAGAAGCACAGATACGCAGTATTTT

d_call: TRBD1
clone_size: -
v_call: TRBV7-6
j_call: TRBJ1-4
cdr3_aa: CASSRDRGNEKLFF
cdr3_nt: TGTGCCAGCAGCAGGGACAGGGGCAATGAAAAACTGTTTTTT

d_call: -
clone_size: -
v_call: TRBV28
j_call: TRBJ1-2
cdr3_aa: CASSLGLPYGYTF
cdr3_nt: TGTGCCAGCAGTTTGGGGCTTCCCTATGGCTACACCTTC

d_call: -
clone_size: -
v_call: TRBV27
j_call: TRBJ1-4
cdr3_aa: CASSLSRSNEKLFF
cdr3_nt: TGTGCCAGCAGTTTAAGTAGATCTAATGAAAAACTGTTTTTT

d_call: TRBD1
clone_size: once
v_call: TRBV4-1
j_call: TRBJ2-7
cdr3_aa: CASSLWDRGGEQYF
cdr3_nt: TGCGCCAGCAGCCTTTGGGACAGGGGGGGCGAGCAGTACTTC

d_call: -
clone_size: -
v_call: TRBV11-1
j_call: TRBJ2-7
cdr3_aa: CASSPKARTYEQYF
cdr3_nt: TGTGCCAGCAGCCCTAAAGCGAGAACCTACGAGCAGTACTTC

d_call: -
clone_size: -
v_call: TRBV9
j_call: TRBJ2-5
cdr3_aa: CASSPGETQYF
cdr3_nt: TGTGCCAGCAGCCCAGGGGAGACCCAGTACTTC

d_call: -
clone_size: -
v_call: TRBV4-3
j_call: TRBJ1-1
cdr3_aa: CASSQGSGALIMNTEAFF
cdr3_nt: TGCGCCAGCAGCCAAGGAAGCGGGGCCCTTATCATGAACACTGAAGCTTTCTTT

d_call: -
clone_size: -
v_call: TRBV27
j_call: TRBJ2-5
cdr3_aa: CASSPRLDSVETQYF
cdr3_nt: TGTGCCAGCAGTCCCCGACTAGATTCGGTTGAGACCCAGTACTTC

d_call: -
clone_size: -
v_call: TRBV27
j_call: TRBJ2-6
cdr3_aa: CASSFTVTGANVLTF
cdr3_nt: TGTGCCAGCAGTTTTACGGTAACTGGGGCCAACGTCCTGACTTTC